What follows are 8 T cell receptor beta chains derived from one specimen sequenced in a study of T cell responses to AZD1222 COVID-19 vaccine. Libraries were prepared by immunoSEQ multiplex PCR; TCRdb keeps only in-frame clonotypes and omits some of them. The sample contains roughly 80,000 clones, 92% of which appear only once. Sample: peripheral blood, taken on day 0 of AZD1222 vaccination. The receptors were sampled from an adult in good health.

This clone turned up a few times. The chain employs TRBV9 and TRBJ2-4, with a weak D call TRBD2 (5 bases). With 0 bases removed from V and 6 bases from J, the gap between germline ends came to 10 bases. The CDR3 totals 14 residues. Per the germline V gene, CDR1 is SGDLS and CDR2 is YYNGEE. DNA for the CDR3: TGTGCCAGCAGCGTAGCGCAGCGGTCAAACATTCAGTACTTC. Translated, it gives CASSVAQRSNIQYF. Full variable domain (outside the CDR3, taken from reference TRBV9 and TRBJ2-4): DSGVTQTPKHLITATGQRVTLRCSPRSGDLSVYWYQQSLDQGLQFLIQYYNGEERAKGNILERFSAQQFPDLHSELNLSSLELGDSALYFCASSVAQRSNIQYFGAGTRLSVL.

The genes are TRBV4-2 and TRBJ1-4, with 7 bases identical to TRBD1. Germline trimming cut 3 bases from V and 8 bases from J; bases unmatched to any gene: 12. Per germline, CDR1 LGHNA and CDR2 YNFKEQ. The CDR3 is 16 amino acids. The CDR3 region is CASSQGSLLQGEKLFF. The DNA for the CDR3 is TGTGCCAGCAGCCAGGGATCCCTCCTACAGGGGGAAAAACTGTTTTTT.

The gene calls are TRBV7-8 and TRBJ1-5; D ambiguous. V was shortened by 5 bases and J by 1 base, with 6 bases between the two germline ends. The germline V gene encodes CDR1 SGHVS and CDR2 FQNEAQ. There are 13 residues in the CDR3. This chain's CDR3 is CASSPGSNQPQHF. As DNA, the CDR3 is TGTGCCAGCAGCCCGGGGAGCAATCAGCCCCAGCATTTT. Based on the CDR3 plus reference TRBV7-8 and TRBJ1-5, the full variable domain is GAGVSQSPRYKVAKRGQDVALRCDPISGHVSLFWYQQALGQGPEFLTYFQNEAQLDKSGLPSDRFFAERPEGSVSTLKIQRTQQEDSAVYLCASSPGSNQPQHFGDGTRLSIL.

The V gene is TRBV29-1, the J gene TRBJ2-7; TRBD1 agrees at 10 bases. The V segment lost 7 bases and the J segment 3 bases; nucleotides outside the gene matches: 6. The germline gives CDR1 SQVTM, CDR2 ANQGSEA. The CDR3 is 13 amino acids. The CDR3 DNA sequence: TGCAGCGCAATCCGGGACAGGGGCTACGAGCAGTACTTC. Its translation: CSAIRDRGYEQYF.

This chain links TRBV5-6 with TRBJ1-2, with D uncertain. V was pared by 2 bases and J by 2 bases, with 7 bases between. Germline V gene lookup returns CDR1 SGHDT and CDR2 YYEEEE. The CDR3 sequence is 13 residues long. DNA of the CDR3: TGTGCCAGCAGCTTTTCCAGCAACTATGGCTACACCTTC. Translation: CASSFSSNYGYTF.

The chain carries TRBV7-9 and TRBJ2-7; D may correspond to TRBD1 or TRBD2 (5 bases each). The CDR3 totals 12 residues. The V end was cut by 11 bases, the J end by 2 bases, with 13 bases between. Germline CDR1 is SEHNR and CDR2 is FQNEAQ (reference sequence). The CDR3 nucleotides read TGTGCCTCTAAGGGACCTGCCTACGAGCAGTACTTC. Its translation: CASKGPAYEQYF.

V gene TRBV24-1 combines with J gene TRBJ1-1, with TRBD1 matching 7 bases. CDR3 length equals 13 residues. The trim removed 12 bases at V and 3 bases at J, leaving 9 bases unmatched. From germline, CDR1 is KGHDR and CDR2 SFDVKD. CDR3 DNA sequence: TGTGCCTCTCGGGGACAGTCGGACACTGAAGCTTTCTTT. It is translated as CASRGQSDTEAFF.

The chain recombines TRBV5-1 with TRBJ2-1, with D possibly being TRBD2 (6 bases). Germline assignment: CDR1 SGHRS and CDR2 YFSETQ. Between the trimmed V and J ends, which lost 1 base and 6 bases, there was a span of 14 bases. This CDR3 spans 15 amino acids. CDR3 protein: CASSLPHRDFNEQFF. The CDR3, as DNA: TGCGCCAGCAGCTTGCCGCACCGGGACTTCAATGAGCAGTTCTTC.